The 19 T cell receptor beta chains given below trace back to one sample, sequenced in a study of long-term antiretroviral therapy in people with HIV. Survey-level resolution applied to immunoSEQ assay v3.0. Libraries were prepared by immunoSEQ multiplex PCR; TCRdb keeps only in-frame clonotypes and omits some of them. Among approximately 41,000 clones listed, around 85% were seen once. The sample here was unsorted PBMCs, taken 1.5 years after starting antiretroviral therapy. Receptors originate from a man aged 18 to 29 with HIV.

The V gene is TRBV7-9, the J gene TRBJ1-1, with unresolved D. This CDR3 is 17 amino acids long. Per the germline V gene, CDR1 is SEHNR and CDR2 is FQNEAQ (reference sequence). Trimming took off 0 bases at V and 1 base at J, with 15 bases between the two ends. The CDR3 protein is CASSLALVRTSNTEAFF. The CDR3, as DNA: TGTGCCAGCAGCTTAGCGCTCGTGAGAACCTCGAACACTGAAGCTTTCTTT. Combining the CDR3 with reference TRBV7-9 and TRBJ1-1 gives the whole variable domain DTGVSQNPRHKITKRGQNVTFRCDPISEHNRLYWYRQTLGQGPEFLTYFQNEAQLEKSRLLSDRFSAERPKGSFSTLEIQRTEQGDSAMYLCASSLALVRTSNTEAFFGQGTRLTVV.

The genes are TRBV18 and TRBJ1-1; possibly TRBD1 for D (6 bases). Trimming removed 4 bases from V and 8 bases from J, with 8 bases in between. CDR1 and CDR2 (germline): KGHSH, LQKENI. This CDR3 contains 11 residues. The CDR3 DNA is TGTGCCAGCTCACAGCAGGGGGAAGCTTTCTTT. Amino acids: CASSQQGEAFF.

The chain joins TRBV7-9 to TRBJ2-5, with D unclear. In germline, CDR1 is SEHNR, CDR2 FQNEAQ (reference sequence). This CDR3 spans 15 amino acids. Trimming removed 3 bases from V and 1 base from J, with 12 bases in between. The CDR3 DNA reads TGTGCCAGCAGCTTCGGACCTAACGTCCAAGAGACCCAGTACTTC. Encoded protein: CASSFGPNVQETQYF.

The gene calls are TRBV6-6 and TRBJ2-7; D is unclear. The ends were cut back, 6 bases at V and 1 base at J, with 10 bases in the middle. The CDR3 is made up of 13 amino acids. Germline values: CDR1 MNHNY, CDR2 SVGAGI (reference sequence). In DNA form, the CDR3 reads TGTGCCAGCAGCGAACAGAAGTCCTACGAGCAGTACTTC. It encodes CASSEQKSYEQYF.

The chain carries TRBV11-2 and TRBJ1-1; no clear D gene. The CDR3 loop spans 15 amino acids. Germline CDR1 reads SGHAT; CDR2 reads FQNNGV. V dropped 5 bases and J dropped 1 base, with 14 bases sitting between them. CDR3: CASSQKPAGNTEAFF. In nucleotides, the CDR3 is TGTGCCAGCAGCCAAAAACCCGCGGGGAACACTGAAGCTTTCTTT.

This chain joins TRBV19 and TRBJ2-1, with 8 bases that match TRBD1. This CDR3 spans 15 amino acids. CDR1 LNHDA and CDR2 SQIVND come from the germline V gene (reference sequence). V lost 5 bases and J lost 5; bases outside the gene matches: 8. The CDR3 DNA reads TGTGCCAGTAGTCTCCAGGGGGCGAGGGACAATGAGCAGTTCTTC. Its translation is CASSLQGARDNEQFF.

The table lists this clone with a count of one. CDR3 in DNA: TGTGCCAGCAGCCAACCGGGGAATGAGCAGTTCTTC. Its translation is CASSQPGNEQFF. The rearrangement links TRBV7-2 to TRBJ2-1, with D perhaps matching TRBD2 (5 bases). This CDR3 has 12 amino acids. CDR1 and CDR2 (germline): SGHTA, FQGNSA. Trimming shortened V by 5 bases and J by 7 bases, and 9 bases separated the two germline ends.

This clone came up once. The genes are TRBV5-5 and TRBJ2-4, with D tentatively TRBD2 (7 bases). The CDR3 has 14 amino acids. The germline V gene has CDR1 SGHKS and CDR2 YYEKEE (reference sequence). V gave up 7 bases and J gave up 1 base, with 12 bases separating them. The CDR3, as DNA: TGTGCCAGCCACAGGGAGGGGGCCAAAAACATTCAGTACTTC. Translating gives CASHREGAKNIQYF.

This chain links TRBV19 with TRBJ1-1; D is undetermined. V shed 6 bases and J shed 2 bases, with 10 bases lying between them. In germline, CDR1 is LNHDA, CDR2 SQIVND (reference sequence). The CDR3 runs to 13 residues. Written as DNA, the CDR3 is TGTGCCAGTAGGTATAGGGCTAACACTGAAGCTTTCTTT. Translation gives CASRYRANTEAFF.

The table lists this clone with a few counts. The CDR3 nucleotides read TGTGCCAGCAGTTTCGGTCTCAACTATGGCTACACCTTC. Translation gives CASSFGLNYGYTF. The chain is built from TRBV27 and TRBJ1-2; D unresolved. The length of the CDR3 is 13 residues. From germline, CDR1 is MNHEY and CDR2 SMNVEV (reference sequence). V lost 3 bases and J lost 2, with 7 bases in between.

J is TRBJ2-2 and V is TRBV19; D is unresolved. V gave up 4 bases and J gave up 5 bases, with 5 bases separating them. From germline, CDR1 is LNHDA and CDR2 SQIVND (reference sequence). The CDR3 is 12 amino acids. CDR3 in amino acids: CASSTGTGELFF. In DNA form, the CDR3 reads TGTGCCAGTAGTACTGGGACCGGGGAGCTGTTTTTT.

This chain joins TRBV28 and TRBJ2-1, with D tentatively TRBD2 (6 bases). Germline V CDR1 and CDR2: MDHEN, SYDVKM. V lost 2 bases and J lost 8, with 19 bases in between. The CDR3 spans 16 residues. The CDR3 loop reads CASSLGAGKLPDEQFF. The CDR3 DNA sequence: TGTGCCAGCAGTTTAGGGGCGGGAAAGCTTCCCGATGAGCAGTTCTTC.

The J gene is TRBJ2-7, the V gene TRBV7-2, with D unclear. The V end was cut by 1 base, the J end by 4 bases, with 11 bases between. The CDR3 sequence is 14 residues long. Germline V CDR1 and CDR2: SGHTA, FQGNSA. The CDR3 protein is CASSLVAPRYEQYF. As DNA, the CDR3 is TGTGCCAGCAGCTTAGTCGCGCCCCGGTACGAGCAGTACTTC.

This clone was observed a handful of times. This chain joins TRBV7-6 and TRBJ1-3; the D is unclear. CDR1 and CDR2 from the germline V gene are SGHVS and FNYEAQ. V was clipped by 4 bases and J by 4 bases, with 17 bases between them. The CDR3 spans 16 residues. The CDR3 spells CASSSEAGGAGNTIYF. The CDR3 DNA is TGTGCCAGCAGCTCCGAGGCGGGAGGTGCAGGAAACACCATATATTTT.

The chain combines TRBV5-1 with TRBJ1-2; D is undetermined. Germline values: CDR1 SGHRS, CDR2 YFSETQ. Trimming removed 2 bases at V and 7 bases at J, with 3 bases between. The CDR3 runs 10 residues. The CDR3 sequence: CASSFGGYTF. CDR3 DNA: TGCGCCAGCAGCTTTGGTGGCTACACCTTC.

The genes are TRBV11-2 and TRBJ1-3, with D possibly being TRBD1 (5 bases). Trimming left V 4 bases short and J 4 bases short, with 17 bases between. This CDR3 is built from 16 residues. Germline V gene lookup returns CDR1 SGHAT and CDR2 FQNNGV. This CDR3 is CASSYIRVSAGNTIYF. For the CDR3, the DNA is TGTGCCAGCAGCTACATCAGGGTTTCAGCGGGAAACACCATATATTTT. Full variable domain (missing parts from reference TRBV11-2 and TRBJ1-3): EAGVAQSPRYKIIEKRQSVAFWCNPISGHATLYWYQQILGQGPKLLIQFQNNGVVDDSQLPKDRFSAERLKGVDSTLKIQPAKLEDSAVYLCASSYIRVSAGNTIYFGEGSWLTVV.

V usage is TRBV5-6 and J usage is TRBJ2-2; D uncertain. V was trimmed by 0 bases and J by 7 bases, leaving 4 bases between them. The CDR3 covers 12 residues. The V gene's germline CDR1 is SGHDT and CDR2 YYEEEE. The CDR3 here is CASSLGGGELFF. The DNA for the CDR3 is TGTGCCAGCAGCTTGGGCGGCGGGGAGCTGTTTTTT.

V is TRBV11-2 and J is TRBJ1-2; TRBD1 agrees at 7 bases. The V and J ends lost 5 bases and 7 bases, in that order; junction bases with no gene match: 7. Germline V gives CDR1 SGHAT, CDR2 FQNNGV. The CDR3 contains 13 residues. The CDR3 DNA is TGTGCCAGCAGCCGGGACAGTCTATCTGGCTACACCTTC. Translation: CASSRDSLSGYTF.

This clone showed up just once. The J gene is TRBJ2-7, the V gene TRBV5-5; 11 nucleotides align to TRBD1. CDR1 SGHKS and CDR2 YYEKEE come from the germline V gene (reference sequence). V shed 5 bases and J 3 bases; nucleotides not matched to a gene: 10. There are 16 residues in the CDR3. The CDR3 coding sequence is TGTGCCAGCAGTCGGGGTCCGGGACAGGGGGTCTACGAGCAGTACTTC. It encodes CASSRGPGQGVYEQYF.